This TCR beta chain was sequenced in a study of cytomegalovirus exposure and HLA in healthy donors. For the study at large: Assignment to the Caucasian-associated ancestry cluster applied to less than 85% of the 300 to 500 genotyped donors. Whole-study findings and limits: For TCR beta chains, V- and J-gene trimming was later linked to a missense DCLRE1C variant. A previous analysis found most TCR beta V segments productive roughly 87% or roughly 30% of the time. The availability of immune exposure information extended only to CMV serostatus.

About this clone: Its antigen is unknown.

V was clipped by 3 bases and J by 0 bases, with 7 bases between them. The CDR3 covers 14 residues. Looked up from germline, CDR1 is LGHNA and CDR2 is YNFKEQ. PCR primers comprised 60 Vbeta and 13 Jbeta primers. Profiling relied on immunoSEQ multiplex PCR, and the TCRdb table lists in-frame clones only, not all of them. This sample's clone table lists tens of thousands of clones. The clonotype comes from a man aged 35 to 55 in good health and CMV-seronegative. The sequencing input was PBMCs. V gene TRBV4-2 combines with J gene TRBJ2-3; D perhaps matches TRBD2 (6 bases). The CDR3 region has the DNA TGTGCCAGCAGCCAGGGGACTAGCACAGATACGCAGTATTTT. It codes for CASSQGTSTDTQYF.